The rows below give T cell receptor beta chains drawn from one sample of a study of response to subunit inactivated influenza vaccine. TCRdb recomputed calls from the RT-PCR reads with MiXCR, one row per CDR3 protein. This table holds about 520,000 distinct CDR3 sequences, roughly 23% found once. Sequenced material: CD4+ T cells sorted from PBMCs, taken less than 6 days after vaccination. The receptors were gathered from a man in his fifties who received an inactivated influenza vaccine. Each CDR3 is given with its conserved first and last residue. The D gene is left open where the match is weak. A row's size may be missing; if present it is once, few, many or a size class.

len | abundance | j_gene | d_gene | v_gene | CDR3nt | CDR3aa
15 | few | TRBJ2-1 | - | TRBV5-1 | TGCGCCAGCAGCTTGGATACCGGGTCCTTCAATGAGCAGTTCTTC | CASSLDTGSFNEQFF
13 | few | TRBJ2-5 | - | TRBV20-1 | TGCAGTGCTAGAGAACCCCCGGCGGGGACCCAGTACTTC | CSAREPPAGTQYF
15 | few | TRBJ1-2 | TRBD1 | TRBV6-1 | TGTGCCAGCAGTCGTGACAGGGGGTCTAACTATGGCTACACCTTC | CASSRDRGSNYGYTF
14 | - | TRBJ2-5 | - | TRBV11-2 | TGTGCCAGCAGCCAAGGGGCCATGCAAGAGACCCAGTACTTC | CASSQGAMQETQYF
15 | many | TRBJ2-7 | - | TRBV13 | TGTGCCAGCAGCTTAGAAGGGTCCTTAACCTACGAGCAGTACTTC | CASSLEGSLTYEQYF
17 | - | TRBJ2-1 | - | TRBV9 | TGTGCCAGCAGCGCGATGAGGGAGCCAATCGAGTACAATGAGCAGTTCTTC | CASSAMREPIEYNEQFF
14 | few | TRBJ1-1 | - | TRBV6-2/TRBV6-3 | TGTGCCAGCAGTCCCAATATGCCGAACACTGAAGCTTTCTTT | CASSPNMPNTEAFF
13 | few | TRBJ2-2 | TRBD1 | TRBV29-1 | TGCAGCGCGAGACAGGGGTGGACCGGGGAGCTGTTTTTT | CSARQGWTGELFF
13 | few | TRBJ2-7 | - | TRBV20-1 | TGCAGTGCTAGTCGGCCGCGAATAGACGAGCAGTACTTC | CSASRPRIDEQYF
15 | - | TRBJ1-2 | TRBD1 | TRBV6-1 | TGTGCCAGCAGCGGGCGCCTTACAGGGGTCTATGGCTACACCTTC | CASSGRLTGVYGYTF
17 | - | TRBJ1-4 | - | TRBV5-1 | TGCGCCAGCAGCTTGAGTGGCGGATCTGCAACTAATGAAAAACTGTTTTTT | CASSLSGGSATNEKLFF
13 | many | TRBJ2-3 | TRBD2 | TRBV20-1 | TGCAGTGCTCAGCGGGGGGGCACAGATACGCAGTATTTT | CSAQRGGTDTQYF
16 | - | TRBJ2-2 | - | TRBV6-5 | TGTGCCAGCAGTTACTCGACCCCTGGAAAGACCGGGGAGCTGTTTTTT | CASSYSTPGKTGELFF
16 | - | TRBJ2-7 | TRBD2 | TRBV7-2 | TGTGCCAGCAGCTTAGGGTCTAGCGGGAGGAACTACGAGCAGTACTTC | CASSLGSSGRNYEQYF
16 | few | TRBJ1-5 | TRBD1 | TRBV24-1 | TGTGCCACCAGTGACCCCGGACAGGGCTTCAATCAGCCCCAGCATTTT | CATSDPGQGFNQPQHF
14 | few | TRBJ1-6 | - | TRBV20-1 | TGCAGTGCTAGAGTTTCAGCCTATAATTCACCCCTCCACTTT | CSARVSAYNSPLHF
15 | - | TRBJ2-7 | TRBD2 | TRBV6-1 | TGTGCCAGCAGTGAACCTGGGACTAGCGGGGGCGAGCAGTACTTC | CASSEPGTSGGEQYF
15 | - | TRBJ2-1 | - | TRBV9 | TGTGCCAGCAGCGTAGAAGCGGCCACCTACAATGAGCAGTTCTTC | CASSVEAATYNEQFF
13 | - | TRBJ1-1 | - | TRBV7-9 | TGTGCCAGCAGCTTCAAAGCGAACACTGAAGCTTTCTTT | CASSFKANTEAFF
12 | many | TRBJ2-3 | - | TRBV10-3 | TGTGCCATCAAAAGCCCCACAGATACGCAGTATTTT | CAIKSPTDTQYF
13 | few | TRBJ2-2 | - | TRBV6-2/TRBV6-3 | TGTGCCAGCCGCACTGGGCACACCGGGGAGCTGTTTTTT | CASRTGHTGELFF